The source of this T cell receptor (beta chain) is a study of neurological immune-mediated disorders. Points from the study as a whole: As far as clinical or MRI features were concerned, none was associated with the multiple sclerosis repertoire cluster.

Trimming cost V 3 bases and J 3 bases; bases outside gene matches: 6. The germline V gene encodes CDR1 SGHRS and CDR2 YFSETQ. The CDR3 runs 14 residues. This clonotype was counted ten times or more. Its antigen remains unknown. Synthesis of cDNA was performed by 5'RACE using 10-nucleotide random UMIs. TCRdb ran MiXCR on the 5' RACE reads and lists one entry per CDR3 protein. The sample holds about 82,000 distinct CDR3 sequences; roughly 2.6% are singletons and the top ten take roughly 1.1%. V is TRBV5-1 and J is TRBJ2-7, with 7 bases that match TRBD1. This receptor was identified in a woman aged 25-40 years with multiple sclerosis. Sequencing was performed on PBMCs. Here the CDR3 reads CASSSDRDSYEQYF. DNA for the CDR3: TGCGCCAGCAGCTCGGATCGGGACAGCTACGAGCAGTACTTC. Full variable domain (outside the CDR3, taken from reference TRBV5-1 and TRBJ2-7): KAGVTQTPRYLIKTRGQQVTLSCSPISGHRSVSWYQQTPGQGLQFLFEYFSETQRNKGNFPGRFSGRQFSNSRSEMNVSTLELGDSALYLCASSSDRDSYEQYFGPGTRLTVT.